The 21 T cell receptor beta chains below all came from one sample that was sequenced in a study of T cell responses to AZD1222 COVID-19 vaccine. TCRdb's copy holds only in-frame clones and misses some; the assay was immunoSEQ multiplex PCR. The sample records some 100,000 clones, roughly 90% being singletons. Sequenced here: peripheral blood, sampled on day 0 of AZD1222 vaccination. These receptor sequences come from an adult in good health.

This clone was counted between two and nine times. The V call is TRBV14, the J call TRBJ2-7; D is perhaps TRBD2 (7 bases). V lost 2 bases to trimming and J lost 10 bases, with 21 bases between them. Per the germline V gene, CDR1 is SGHDN and CDR2 is FVKESK. The CDR3 length is 15 residues. The CDR3 spells CASSQSLGGPSAQYF. In DNA, the CDR3 is TGTGCCAGCAGCCAATCTTTGGGGGGGCCATCCGCCCAGTACTTC. Filled out from reference TRBV14 and TRBJ2-7, the complete variable domain reads EAGVTQFPSHSVIEKGQTVTLRCDPISGHDNLYWYRRVMGKEIKFLLHFVKESKQDESGMPNNRFLAERTGGTYSTLKVQPAELEDSGVYFCASSQSLGGPSAQYFGPGTRLTVT.

The gene calls are TRBV5-4 and TRBJ2-1; no clear D. CDR1 is SGHNT and CDR2 is YYREEE in the germline V gene (reference sequence). Between the trimmed V and J ends, which lost 1 base and 0 bases, there was a span of 8 bases. This CDR3 spans 15 amino acids. CDR3: CASSLSTNSYNEQFF. DNA for the CDR3: TGTGCCAGCAGCTTGTCAACTAACTCCTACAATGAGCAGTTCTTC.

The chain links TRBV28 to TRBJ1-5, with no clear D. This CDR3 has 12 amino acids. Germline V gene sequence: CDR1 MDHEN, CDR2 SYDVKM. V was clipped by 6 bases and J by 7 bases, with 10 bases between them. CDR3 in amino acids: CASRSVPQPQHF. CDR3 coding DNA: TGTGCCAGCAGATCGGTTCCCCAGCCCCAGCATTTT.

This chain uses TRBV7-2 with TRBJ1-6, with a possible D match to TRBD1 (5 bases). The V end lost 5 bases, the J end lost 7 bases, and 21 bases lay between the germline ends. The length of the CDR3 is 17 residues. Germline CDR1 and CDR2: SGHTA and FQGNSA. For the CDR3, the DNA is TGTGCCAGCAGCCCCTTCTCAGGGCCCCGAGGGAATTCACCCCTCCACTTT. As protein: CASSPFSGPRGNSPLHF.

The V and J genes are TRBV3-1 (or the pseudogene TRBV3-2) and TRBJ1-5, with D unclear. V was pared by 0 bases and J by 9 bases, with 9 bases between. The CDR3 spans 13 residues. Germline lookup yields CDR1 LGHDT and CDR2 YNNKEL (reference sequence). The CDR3 loop reads CASSQDRGRPQHF. In DNA form, the CDR3 reads TGTGCCAGCAGCCAAGATAGAGGTCGGCCCCAGCATTTT.

This clone was seen once. The chain uses TRBV12-3 or TRBV12-4 and TRBJ2-7; D is unclear. V was cut by 2 bases and J by 5 bases, with 4 bases left in between. The CDR3 covers 11 residues. The CDR3 sequence: CASSLRDEQYF. The CDR3 DNA reads as TGTGCCAGCAGTTTACGGGACGAGCAGTACTTC.

This chain links TRBV27 with TRBJ2-1; 9 bases are a match to TRBD1. Germline CDR1 and CDR2: MNHEY and SMNVEV (reference sequence). This CDR3 is 15 amino acids long. V dropped 7 bases and J dropped 4; count of bases not matched to a gene: 8. In DNA form, the CDR3 reads TGTGCCAGCATCATGACAGGGGGACCTTACAATGAGCAGTTCTTC. Its protein product is CASIMTGGPYNEQFF.

DNA of the CDR3: TGCGCCAGCAGCCATGACAGCCATAGCAATCAGCCCCAGCATTTT. This encodes CASSHDSHSNQPQHF. The chain links TRBV4-3 to TRBJ1-5; TRBD1 might be the D (5 bases). Germline V gives CDR1 LGHNA, CDR2 YSLEER. The CDR3 length is 15 residues. The V end was cut by 3 bases, the J end by 0 bases, with 9 bases between.

Here the CDR3 DNA reads TGTGCTAGTGGTTTTAGCAACTATGGCTACACCTTC. It specifies CASGFSNYGYTF. The chain carries TRBV12-5 and TRBJ1-2; D remains ambiguous. V was shortened by 3 bases and J by 2 bases, with 4 bases between the two germline ends. Germline assignment: CDR1 LGHNT and CDR2 FRNRAP. The CDR3 is 12 residues long.

The chain is built from TRBV6-2 or TRBV6-3 and TRBJ1-2, with D possibly matching TRBD1 (5 bases). This CDR3 contains 14 residues. Trimming cost V 6 bases and J 4 bases, with 15 bases left between them. Germline V CDR1 and CDR2: MNHEY, SVGEGT. The CDR3 region has the DNA TGTGCCAGCAGCCCAGGGCGACGATCCTATGGCTACACCTTC. This codes for CASSPGRRSYGYTF.

This clone was detected once. The V and J genes are TRBV4-1 and TRBJ1-4; unclear D gene. The germline CDR1 and CDR2 sequences are MGHRA and YSYEKL. The CDR3 loop spans 11 amino acids. V was shortened by 7 bases and J by 6 bases, with 6 bases between the two germline ends. CDR3 protein: CASTPDEKLFF. The CDR3 DNA is TGCGCCAGCACCCCTGATGAAAAACTGTTTTTT.

The chain has TRBV3-1 (or the pseudogene TRBV3-2) and TRBJ1-2; TRBD1 matches at 8 bases. J lost 8 bases, V lost 3 bases, and 14 bases had no gene match. This CDR3 region has 16 residues. Germline V gene sequence: CDR1 LGHDT, CDR2 YNNKEL (reference sequence). The CDR3 protein is CASSQGQANSGGGYTF. DNA of the CDR3: TGTGCCAGCAGCCAGGGACAGGCGAATTCAGGGGGAGGCTACACCTTC.

V and J are TRBV7-9 and TRBJ2-1; TRBD1 might be the D (6 bases). Looked up from germline, CDR1 is SEHNR and CDR2 is FQNEAQ (reference sequence). The V gene lost 5 bases and the J gene lost 7 bases, with 18 bases spanning the gap. The CDR3 consists of 15 residues. This CDR3 is CASSPPQGSRNEQFF. CDR3 DNA sequence: TGTGCCAGCAGCCCCCCCCAGGGGTCAAGGAATGAGCAGTTCTTC.

This chain links TRBV7-9 with TRBJ1-2; 10 bases agree with TRBD1. V lost 5 bases to trimming and J lost 6 bases; unmatched junction nucleotides: 6. CDR1 and CDR2 (germline): SEHNR, FQNEAQ (reference sequence). CDR3 length: 14 amino acids. In DNA form, the CDR3 reads TGTGCCAGCAGCACTATCGACAGGGGGCATGGCTACACCTTC. Translated, it gives CASSTIDRGHGYTF.

V gene TRBV5-6 combines with J gene TRBJ1-2; D ambiguous. Germline V lookup: CDR1 SGHDT, CDR2 YYEEEE. Trimming removed 1 base from V and 8 bases from J, with 6 bases in between. The CDR3 sequence is 11 residues long. CDR3 nucleotides: TGTGCCAGCAGCTTGAGTGGCGGCTACACCTTC. Protein: CASSLSGGYTF.

J is TRBJ1-5 and V is TRBV19; 10 nucleotides line up with TRBD1. Germline trimming cut 1 base from V and 0 bases from J; bases unmatched to any gene: 6. The CDR3 length is 18 residues. Germline values: CDR1 LNHDA, CDR2 SQIVND (reference sequence). The CDR3 sequence: CASSIAPGQGFSNQPQHF. CDR3 DNA: TGTGCCAGTAGTATAGCCCCGGGACAGGGGTTTAGCAATCAGCCCCAGCATTTT.

This chain joins TRBV30 and TRBJ1-2; 7 bases are a match to TRBD1. V trimming: 4 bases; J trimming: 6 bases; junction bases outside the gene matches: 17. The CDR3 runs to 16 residues. The V gene's germline CDR1 is GTSNPN and CDR2 SVGIG (reference sequence). CDR3 coding DNA: TGTGCCTGGAAACCGAGACAGGGTTTATTTTTGGATGGCTACACCTTC. Its protein is CAWKPRQGLFLDGYTF. The complete variable domain, with remaining parts taken from reference TRBV30 and TRBJ1-2, reads SQTIHQWPATLVQPVGSPLSLECTVEGTSNPNLYWYRQAAGRGLQLLFYSVGIGQISSEVPQNLSASRPQDRQFILSSKKLLLSDSGFYLCAWKPRQGLFLDGYTFGSGTRLTVV.

The chain uses TRBV2 and TRBJ1-4; D is possibly TRBD1 (5 bases). CDR3 length: 15 residues. V was trimmed by 4 bases and J by 0 bases, leaving 9 bases between them. Germline V gives CDR1 SNHLY, CDR2 FYNNEI. The CDR3, as DNA: TGTGCCAGCAGTGCGGGACGGACAACTAATGAAAAACTGTTTTTT. It translates to CASSAGRTTNEKLFF.

This clone appeared a single time. This chain connects TRBV12-3 or TRBV12-4 to TRBJ1-2; D gene uncertain. This CDR3 has 12 residues. V dropped 5 bases and J dropped 3 bases, with 7 bases sitting between them. The CDR3 DNA sequence: TGTGCCAGCAGTCTAAGGGACTATGGCTACACCTTC. It translates to CASSLRDYGYTF.

This chain links TRBV7-2 with TRBJ2-5; D is ambiguous. The CDR3 loop spans 13 amino acids. Germline CDR1 and CDR2: SGHTA and FQGNSA. The V gene lost 7 bases and the J gene lost 5 bases, with 14 bases spanning the gap. The DNA for the CDR3 is TGTGCCAGCAACGACCGAAGGCTGGAGACCCAGTACTTC. Its translation is CASNDRRLETQYF.

V gene TRBV9 combines with J gene TRBJ2-7, with 7 bases fitting TRBD1. From germline, CDR1 is SGDLS and CDR2 YYNGEE. J lost 1 base, V lost 0 bases, and 4 bases had no gene match. This CDR3 has 15 amino acids. The CDR3 nucleotides read TGTGCCAGCAGCGTAGAAGGGGGCGATTCCTACGAGCAGTACTTC. Translation gives CASSVEGGDSYEQYF.